A selection of T cell receptor beta chains follows, all from one sample in a study of cytomegalovirus exposure and HLA in healthy donors. Profiled with immunoSEQ multiplex PCR; TCRdb holds only in-frame clones, not every one. In the table there are some 120,000 clones, around three quarters of which are singletons. What was sequenced was PBMCs. The receptor source for this set is a man aged 30 to 39 in good health and CMV-seropositive. CDR3s include the opening cysteine and the closing phenylalanine or tryptophan. The D gene is left open where the match is weak. Only part of the rows carry a size: once, few, many, or a class if the clone is expanded.

j_call,d_call,clone_size,v_call,cdr3_nt,cdr3_aa
TRBJ2-1,TRBD1,-,TRBV19,TGTGCCAGTAGTCTGACAGGGGGACCCTACAATGAGCAGTTCTTC,CASSLTGGPYNEQFF
TRBJ1-2,-,-,TRBV18,TGTGCCAGCTCACGCACCCCGCAGGCTGATGAACAAAACTATGGCTACACCTTC,CASSRTPQADEQNYGYTF
TRBJ2-1,TRBD2,few,TRBV18,TGTGCCAGCTCACCGGCTAGCGGGAGCCATGAGCAGTTCTTC,CASSPASGSHEQFF
TRBJ2-7,-,-,TRBV9,TGTGCCAGCAGCGTAGGGGGGACAATATCCCACGAGCAGTACTTC,CASSVGGTISHEQYF
TRBJ2-3,-,-,TRBV5-6,TGTGCCAGCAGCTTCGGGAGAGATACGCAGTATTTT,CASSFGRDTQYF
TRBJ2-3,-,-,TRBV19,TGTGCCAGTACGGCGGGGGCCACAGATACGCAGTATTTT,CASTAGATDTQYF
TRBJ1-2,TRBD1,-,TRBV19,TGTGCCAGTAGTATTCAGGGGGCGTACCAGTGGTATGGCTACACCTTC,CASSIQGAYQWYGYTF
TRBJ1-5,TRBD1,-,TRBV27,TGTGCCAGCAGTTTATTACAGGGGTTCAATCAGCCCCAGCATTTT,CASSLLQGFNQPQHF
TRBJ1-2,TRBD1,-,TRBV6-6,TGTGCCAGCAGCGTGGGACAGGCCTTTGGCTACACCTTC,CASSVGQAFGYTF
TRBJ2-5,TRBD2,-,TRBV27,TGTGCCAGCAGCCGAACTAGCGGGAGTGGAGAGACCCAGTACTTC,CASSRTSGSGETQYF
TRBJ1-1,-,once,TRBV11-3,TGTGCCAGCAGCTTAGTGATCGGGTTCGGGGAATCTGAAGCTTTCTTT,CASSLVIGFGESEAFF
TRBJ2-7,-,-,TRBV4-3,TGCGCCAGCAGCCAAGATGGGAGGTACGAGCAGTACTTC,CASSQDGRYEQYF
TRBJ1-4,-,-,TRBV7-2,TGTGCCAGCAGCCCCCGAGGGGAAAAACTGTTTTTT,CASSPRGEKLFF
TRBJ2-2,TRBD1,once,TRBV9,TGTGCCAGCAGCCCCCGCTGGACAGGGAACACCGGGGAGCTGTTTTTT,CASSPRWTGNTGELFF
TRBJ2-3,TRBD2,-,TRBV6-5,TGTGCCAGCAGGCCCCTAGCGGGGTACACAGATACGCAGTATTTT,CASRPLAGYTDTQYF
TRBJ1-4,TRBD1,few,TRBV30,TGTGCCTGGAGTGTACCGGGAAGGGGGCTCCTCCTTTGGGAAAAACTGTTTTTT,CAWSVPGRGLLLWEKLFF
TRBJ2-1,TRBD1,-,TRBV6-1,TGTGCCAGCAGTGTGTGGGACAGGGCGGGATACAATGAGCAGTTCTTC,CASSVWDRAGYNEQFF
TRBJ2-7,-,-,TRBV2,TGCGCCAGCAGTGTGAGCCCAACCGCCTACGAGCAGTACTTC,CASSVSPTAYEQYF
TRBJ1-5,-,-,TRBV2,TGTGCCAGCAGGCCCAGGGGACCAGGAACGCATTTT,CASRPRGPGTHF
TRBJ2-7,-,-,TRBV9,TGTGCCAGCAGCGTAGGAGGACAGAACTCCTACGAGCAGTACTTC,CASSVGGQNSYEQYF
TRBJ2-3,TRBD2,-,TRBV2,TGTGCCAGCAGTGCCCGGGGAAGCGGGGGGACCACAGATACGCAGTATTTT,CASSARGSGGTTDTQYF
TRBJ2-7,-,-,TRBV7-8,TGTGCCAGCAGCCGCCCATCTAGCGCTACATACGAGCAGTACTTC,CASSRPSSATYEQYF
TRBJ1-1,-,-,TRBV29-1,TGCAGCGTTGACCCAAGGGGGTTTCCCGCGACTGAAGCTTTCTTT,CSVDPRGFPATEAFF
TRBJ2-3,-,-,TRBV7-2,TGTGCCAGCAGCCCCGCTATCCGCACAGATACGCAGTATTTT,CASSPAIRTDTQYF
TRBJ1-2,-,-,TRBV6-1,TGTGCCCTCCGGAGGGTGGACTATGGCTACACCTTC,CALRRVDYGYTF
TRBJ1-3,TRBD1,-,TRBV4-1,TGCGCCAGCAGCCCGACAGGGGCACCTGGAAACACCATATATTTT,CASSPTGAPGNTIYF
TRBJ2-1,TRBD2,-,TRBV4-2,TGTGCCAGCAGCCAGGCAACTAGCGGGGGGTACAATGAGCAGTTCTTC,CASSQATSGGYNEQFF
TRBJ1-2,TRBD1,few,TRBV5-1,TGCGCCAGCAGCCCGGTGGGACAGGAAAATGGCTACACCTTC,CASSPVGQENGYTF
TRBJ1-1,TRBD1,-,TRBV28,TGTGCCAGCAGTTCCCCAGGGGGCAACGCTGAAGCTTTCTTT,CASSSPGGNAEAFF
TRBJ1-6,-,-,TRBV28,TGTGCCAGCAGTCCGACAGGAACCCCCTATAATTCACCCCTCCACTTT,CASSPTGTPYNSPLHF
TRBJ2-3,-,-,TRBV5-5,TGTGCCAGCAGCGTTCCGAGGTTTGGAGATACGCAGTATTTT,CASSVPRFGDTQYF
TRBJ1-1,TRBD1,once,TRBV4-2,TGTGCCAGCAGCCAAGGACAGGGGCCTGAAGCTTTCTTT,CASSQGQGPEAFF
TRBJ2-7,-,-,TRBV7-9,TGTGCCAGCAGCTTTTCCACAGGTTACGAGCAGTACTTC,CASSFSTGYEQYF
TRBJ2-1,TRBD2,few,TRBV6-4,TGTGCCAGCAGTGGTTCCGGGACTAGCGCTGTCAATGAGCAGTTCTTC,CASSGSGTSAVNEQFF
TRBJ1-4,-,-,TRBV4-1,TGCGCCAGCAGCCACGGGGCGGGGCCGAGTGGAAAACTGTTTTTT,CASSHGAGPSGKLFF
TRBJ2-7,TRBD2,-,TRBV13,TGTGCCAGCAGCACACGGACTAGCGGGGGCCGTGGAGACTACGAGCAGTACTTC,CASSTRTSGGRGDYEQYF
TRBJ1-1,-,-,TRBV29-1,TGCAGCGTTGAGGGGGGGTTGAGCACTGAAGCTTTCTTT,CSVEGGLSTEAFF
TRBJ2-7,-,-,TRBV5-4,TGTGCCAGCAGCTTACAGGGTCCTCTCGGCTACGAGCAGTACTTC,CASSLQGPLGYEQYF
TRBJ1-3,-,-,TRBV5-4,TGTGCCAGCAGCTTGGCCGCGGATTTAGGAAACACCATATATTTT,CASSLAADLGNTIYF
TRBJ2-5,-,-,TRBV28,TGTGCCAGCAGTTTAGGGGCAGGGAAGGGGGAAGAGACCCAGTACTTC,CASSLGAGKGEETQYF
TRBJ2-1,TRBD1,few,TRBV11-3,TGTGCCAGCAGCCTCACAGGGGGTTCCTACAATGAGCAGTTCTTC,CASSLTGGSYNEQFF